These T cell receptor beta chains were read from a single sample in a study of early T cells in non-severe SARS-CoV-2 infection. Using its own MiXCR run on the 5' RACE reads, TCRdb lists one record per CDR3 protein. Among nearly 45,000 distinct CDR3 sequences listed, 11% were seen once. Sequencing input: whole blood. These receptors came from an adult who was a healthcare worker with PCR-confirmed SARS-CoV-2 infection or an uninfected control (not recorded which). CDR3s include the opening cysteine and the closing phenylalanine or tryptophan. The D gene is left open where the match is weak. Part of the rows lack a size; the others show once, few, many or a class for expanded clones.

size	D	length	V	J	CDR3	DNA
many	TRBD1	17	TRBV7-2	TRBJ2-2	CASSLVGQGAIAGELFF	TGTGCCAGCAGCTTAGTTGGACAGGGGGCGATCGCCGGGGAGCTGTTTTTT
NA	TRBD2	13	TRBV29-1	TRBJ2-1	CSVVSSGGYEQFF	TGCAGCGTTGTGTCTAGCGGGGGCTATGAGCAGTTCTTC
many	TRBD2	14	TRBV29-1	TRBJ2-1	CSESIAGGPNEQFF	TGCAGCGAAAGTATAGCGGGGGGGCCCAATGAGCAGTTCTTC
many	TRBD1	18	TRBV30	TRBJ2-7	CAWSVGCAGDRQPYEQYF	TGTGCCTGGAGTGTGGGGTGTGCCGGGGACAGGCAGCCCTACGAGCAGTACTTC
NA	NA	16	TRBV7-6	TRBJ2-3	CASSPGMGPGSDTQYF	TGTGCCAGCAGTCCGGGCATGGGCCCAGGGTCCGATACGCAGTATTTT
few	TRBD2	19	TRBV11-2	TRBJ2-3	CASSLARLAGGSNTDTQYF	TGTGCCAGCAGCTTAGCCCGGCTAGCGGGGGGGTCGAACACAGATACGCAGTATTTT
many	TRBD2	15	TRBV3-1	TRBJ2-5	CASTLQGLAGETQYF	TGTGCCAGCACCCTCCAAGGGCTAGCGGGGGAGACCCAGTACTTC
many	TRBD1	15	TRBV7-2	TRBJ1-1	CASRARDRRNTEAFF	TGTGCCAGCAGGGCCCGGGACAGACGAAACACTGAAGCTTTCTTT
many	NA	11	TRBV30	TRBJ1-4	CAWSPAEELFF	TGTGCCTGGAGCCCAGCGGAGGAACTGTTTTTT
NA	TRBD1	13	TRBV20-1	TRBJ2-7	CSALTGGAEEQYF	TGCAGTGCTTTGACAGGGGGGGCTGAGGAGCAGTACTTC